This T cell receptor beta chain comes out of a study of spatial heterogeneity in lung cancer. TCR cDNA molecules each carried a unique molecular identifier. TCRdb used MiXCR to reprocess the 5' RACE reads, holding one entry per CDR3 protein. This table has around 9,700 distinct CDR3 sequences, around a quarter appearing once. As for time point: sample taken at primary tumor resection. Whole RNA from tumor, nontumor lung or frozen PBMC was sequenced unsorted. Untreated early-stage non-small cell lung cancer patients, 72 in total, were the donors. This clonotype was seen ten or more times. The CDR3 runs to 15 residues. With 3 bases removed from V and 4 bases from J, the gap between germline ends came to 13 bases. The germline V gene encodes CDR1 LNHDA and CDR2 SQIVND (reference sequence).

This TCR derives from a female donor with early-stage non-small cell lung cancer. The chain carries TRBV19 and TRBJ1-5; tentative D call: TRBD1 (5 bases). The material was PBMCs, obtained at surgery. The CDR3 region is CASSISDTANQPQHF. Written as DNA, the CDR3 is TGTGCCAGTAGTATCTCGGACACAGCTAATCAGCCCCAGCATTTT.